This TCR beta chain was retrieved from a study of T cell responses to AZD1222 COVID-19 vaccine. The germline gives CDR1 SGHTA, CDR2 FQGTGA. The CDR3 is 16 residues long. Trimming removed 5 bases at V and 10 bases at J, with 24 bases between. A word on this clone: What it binds is not known.

Broader study findings: Baseline antibody screening turned up just a handful of seropositive AZD1222 recipients. At 160-218 and 743-854, vaccine-associated CD4 TCRs were dominant, and they spanned spike.

Produced via immunoSEQ multiplex PCR; TCRdb's table is partial and in-frame only. Of about 110,000 clones listed, nearly 90% were seen once; the top ten hold 3.2%. The sequences come from peripheral blood, collected on day 0 of AZD1222 vaccination. J is TRBJ2-1 and V is TRBV7-3; D possibly corresponds to TRBD2 (5 bases). The receptor was derived from an adult in good health. The CDR3 DNA reads as TGTGCCAGCAGCCCCCAGGTAGAGGCGGCTCGAGGGGAGCAGTTCTTC. Translation gives CASSPQVEAARGEQFF.